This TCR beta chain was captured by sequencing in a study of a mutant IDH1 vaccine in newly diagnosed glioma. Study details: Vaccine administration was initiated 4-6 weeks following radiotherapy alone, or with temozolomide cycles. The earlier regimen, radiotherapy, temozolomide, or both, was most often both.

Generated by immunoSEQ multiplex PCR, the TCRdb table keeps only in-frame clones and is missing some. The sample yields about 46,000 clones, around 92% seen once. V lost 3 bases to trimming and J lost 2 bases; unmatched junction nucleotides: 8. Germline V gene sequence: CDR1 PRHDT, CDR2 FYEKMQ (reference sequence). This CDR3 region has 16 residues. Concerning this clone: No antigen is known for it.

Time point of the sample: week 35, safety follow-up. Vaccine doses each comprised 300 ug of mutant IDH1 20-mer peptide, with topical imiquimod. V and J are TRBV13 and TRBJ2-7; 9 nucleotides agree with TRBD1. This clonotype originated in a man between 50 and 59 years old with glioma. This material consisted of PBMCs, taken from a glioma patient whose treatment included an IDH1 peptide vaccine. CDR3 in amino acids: CASSFAGQGKPYEQYF. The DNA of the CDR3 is TGTGCCAGCAGCTTCGCGGGACAGGGAAAACCCTACGAGCAGTACTTC. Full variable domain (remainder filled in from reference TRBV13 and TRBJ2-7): AAGVIQSPRHLIKEKRETATLKCYPIPRHDTVYWYQQGPGQDPQFLISFYEKMQSDKGSIPDRFSAQQFSDYHSELNMSSLELGDSALYFCASSFAGQGKPYEQYFGPGTRLTVT.